This is a list of T cell receptor beta chains from one sample in a study of T cells in localized non-small cell lung cancer. Profiling relied on immunoSEQ multiplex PCR, and the TCRdb table lists in-frame clones only, not all of them. Here the sample spans 52,000 or so clones, approximately 88% being singletons. Sequences were derived from peripheral blood mononuclear cells, sampled before any cancer treatment. The source of these receptors is a man aged 35-75 years with stage III lung adenocarcinoma. Each CDR3 is given with its conserved first and last residue. The D gene is left open where the match is weak. Expanded clones are given a class, and other clones once, few, many or no size at all.

size | J | D | V | CDR3 | DNA
- | TRBJ2-2 | - | TRBV10-1 | CASSGNGGELFF | TGCGCCAGCAGTGGAAACGGGGGGGAGCTGTTTTTT
- | TRBJ1-1 | - | TRBV18 | CASSPAANTEAFF | TGTGCCAGCTCCCCGGCAGCGAACACTGAAGCTTTCTTT
- | TRBJ2-3 | TRBD1 | TRBV6-1 | CAISGQGGADTQYF | TGTGCCATCAGCGGACAGGGAGGTGCAGATACGCAGTATTTT
- | TRBJ2-2 | TRBD1 | TRBV4-2 | CASRATGGRTGELFF | TGTGCCAGCAGGGCGACAGGGGGCAGAACCGGGGAGCTGTTTTTT
- | TRBJ1-5 | - | TRBV19 | CASSIKLGQSQHF | TGTGCCAGTAGTATTAAATTGGGGCAGTCCCAGCATTTT
- | TRBJ1-1 | - | TRBV5-4 | CASSLQMREAFF | TGTGCCAGCAGCTTGCAGATGAGGGAAGCTTTCTTT
- | TRBJ2-7 | - | TRBV23-1 | CASIPTYEQYF | TGCGCCAGCATCCCTACCTACGAGCAGTACTTC
- | TRBJ2-7 | - | TRBV11-2 | CASSSAEDLEKEQYF | TGTGCCAGCAGCTCTGCGGAGGATCTCGAGAAGGAGCAGTACTTC
once | TRBJ1-4 | - | TRBV5-8 | CASSLGGRFNEKLFF | TGTGCCAGCAGCTTGGGGGGCAGATTTAATGAAAAACTGTTTTTT
once | TRBJ2-1 | TRBD2 | TRBV2 | CASSGSGGSYNEQFF | TGTGCCAGCAGCGGTAGCGGGGGTTCCTACAATGAGCAGTTCTTC
- | TRBJ2-3 | TRBD1 | TRBV19 | CASRDRAVSDTQYF | TGTGCCAGTAGGGACAGGGCGGTGTCAGATACGCAGTATTTT
- | TRBJ2-7 | - | TRBV6-6 | CASSGDNYEQYF | TGTGCCAGCAGTGGGGACAACTACGAGCAGTACTTC
- | TRBJ1-1 | - | TRBV12-5 | CASAIQGGNTEAFF | TGTGCTAGTGCCATCCAAGGGGGGAACACTGAAGCTTTCTTT
- | TRBJ2-3 | - | TRBV2 | CARRESPTDTQYF | TGTGCCAGGCGAGAGTCTCCCACAGATACGCAGTATTTT
few | TRBJ1-1 | - | TRBV5-8 | CASSLEAQGTEAFF | TGTGCCAGCAGCTTGGAGGCGCAGGGAACTGAAGCTTTCTTT
- | TRBJ1-1 | - | TRBV6-5 | CASSYASLNTEAFF | TGTGCCAGCAGTTACGCCAGTTTGAACACTGAAGCTTTCTTT
once | TRBJ1-5 | TRBD1 | TRBV5-6 | CASSLGPGGSNQPQHF | TGTGCCAGCAGCTTGGGGCCAGGGGGTAGCAATCAGCCCCAGCATTTT
- | TRBJ2-3 | TRBD2 | TRBV9 | CASSSGLAGADTQYF | TGTGCCAGCAGTTCCGGACTAGCGGGAGCAGATACGCAGTATTTT
- | TRBJ2-7 | TRBD2 | TRBV7-2 | CASSSHLADYEQYF | TGTGCCAGCAGCTCCCATCTAGCGGATTACGAGCAGTACTTC
once | TRBJ2-7 | - | TRBV2 | CASTEGDPLYEQYF | TGTGCCAGCACGGAGGGGGACCCCCTCTACGAGCAGTACTTC
- | TRBJ1-1 | - | TRBV6-4 | CASSVQQGTEAFF | TGTGCCAGCAGTGTACAACAGGGAACTGAAGCTTTCTTT
- | TRBJ2-1 | TRBD2 | TRBV5-1 | CASSSSSGNHNEQFF | TGCGCCAGCAGCTCCTCTAGCGGGAATCACAATGAGCAGTTCTTC
few | TRBJ2-7 | - | TRBV5-4 | CASSPEGGSYEQYF | TGTGCCAGCAGCCCCGAGGGCGGATCCTACGAGCAGTACTTC
- | TRBJ2-3 | - | TRBV7-9 | CASRTLNEGGDTQYF | TGTGCCAGCAGGACTCTTAATGAGGGGGGAGATACGCAGTATTTT
- | TRBJ1-3 | - | TRBV7-2 | CASSGIGDTIYF | TGTGCCAGCAGCGGCATTGGGGACACCATATATTTT
- | TRBJ2-4 | TRBD1 | TRBV9 | CASSVAAGGRNIQYF | TGTGCCAGCAGCGTAGCGGCAGGGGGCAGAAACATTCAGTACTTC
few | TRBJ1-1 | - | TRBV15 | CATSSRGLSTEAFF | TGTGCCACCAGCAGCAGAGGCTTGAGCACTGAAGCTTTCTTT
few | TRBJ1-3 | - | TRBV4-3 | CASSQEGWDTIYF | TGCGCCAGCAGCCAAGAGGGGTGGGACACCATATATTTT
- | TRBJ2-5 | - | TRBV30 | CAWSSLGGPSGETQYF | TGTGCCTGGAGTTCCTTAGGAGGACCCTCCGGAGAGACCCAGTACTTC
- | TRBJ2-3 | - | TRBV10-2 | CASSEFGRSWDTQYF | TGCGCCAGCAGTGAGTTCGGCCGTAGTTGGGATACGCAGTATTTT
- | TRBJ1-2 | TRBD1 | TRBV19 | CASSDRVMGYGYTF | TGTGCCAGTAGCGACAGGGTAATGGGTTATGGCTACACCTTC
- | TRBJ2-1 | TRBD2 | TRBV11-3 | CASSSGLATYNEQFF | TGTGCCAGCAGCTCTGGACTAGCGACCTACAATGAGCAGTTCTTC
- | TRBJ2-3 | - | TRBV5-1 | CASSLEDPTDTQYF | TGCGCCAGCAGCTTGGAGGACCCTACAGATACGCAGTATTTT
- | TRBJ2-7 | - | TRBV5-1 | CASSLTWDFPYEQYF | TGCGCCAGCAGCTTGACCTGGGACTTTCCCTACGAGCAGTACTTC
- | TRBJ1-3 | - | TRBV6-1 | CASSEPPQAGPGNTIYF | TGTGCCAGCAGTGAACCCCCCCAGGCAGGGCCTGGAAACACCATATATTTT
- | TRBJ1-1 | TRBD1 | TRBV18 | CASSRTGEAEAFF | TGTGCCAGCTCACGAACAGGGGAGGCAGAAGCTTTCTTT
- | TRBJ1-4 | - | TRBV27 | CASSSPSGTEKLFF | TGTGCCAGCAGTTCACCTAGTGGGACTGAAAAACTGTTTTTT
- | TRBJ2-5 | - | TRBV7-3 | CASSVTGAGETQYF | TGTGCCAGCAGCGTCACCGGGGCAGGGGAGACCCAGTACTTC
- | TRBJ2-3 | - | TRBV6-6 | CASSYPDREGTDTQYF | TGTGCCAGCAGTTACCCTGACAGGGAGGGGACAGATACGCAGTATTTT
- | TRBJ2-5 | - | TRBV4-1 | CASSPGPQETQYF | TGCGCCAGCAGCCCAGGACCGCAAGAGACCCAGTACTTC
- | TRBJ1-2 | - | TRBV5-6 | CASSPGSDDNTF | TGTGCCAGCAGCCCTGGGTCGGACGATAACACCTTC
- | TRBJ1-5 | - | TRBV5-1 | CASSSGQLGQPQHF | TGCGCCAGCAGCTCTGGACAGCTTGGGCAGCCCCAGCATTTT
- | TRBJ2-3 | - | TRBV30 | CACRTAVDTQYF | TGTGCCTGCCGGACTGCCGTTGATACGCAGTATTTT
- | TRBJ2-7 | - | TRBV13 | CASSLNPGPYEQYF | TGTGCCAGCAGCTTAAATCCGGGGCCCTACGAGCAGTACTTC
- | TRBJ2-3 | TRBD2 | TRBV4-3 | CASSPGLAGRSDTQYF | TGCGCCAGCAGCCCGGGACTAGCGGGGAGGTCAGATACGCAGTATTTT